This T cell receptor (beta chain) was captured by sequencing in a study of T-cell memory formation after mild COVID-19. As for the study in general: Most TCR clusters belonged to a single donor. Study observations and caveats: Day 15 to 85 contracting clones showed balanced CD4/CD8; later expanders leaned CD4+. CD4+ contracting clones were found mainly in CM and EM, and CD8+ ones in EMRA.

Concerning this clonotype: The antigen remains undetermined.

TCRdb passed the 5' RACE reads through MiXCR, listing each CDR3 protein once. The data hold about 540,000 distinct CDR3 sequences, with roughly 20% observed a single time. Germline V gives CDR1 KGHDR, CDR2 SFDVKD. This CDR3 is 15 amino acids long. After removal of 4 bases from V and 5 bases from J, the junction contained 7 bases not matched to a gene. The sequenced sample was PBMCs or a T cell subset sorted from them (not recorded which). J is TRBJ2-5 and V is TRBV24-1; 9 bases match TRBD1. The TCR comes from an adult woman who had mild COVID-19 (a few samples of this study predate the infection). Cell type and time point are not known. In DNA, the CDR3 is TGTGCCACCAGTGACGGGACAGGGCACGGGGAGACCCAGTACTTC. It yields the protein CATSDGTGHGETQYF.